The T cell receptor beta chain under discussion was sequenced for a study of a mutant IDH1 vaccine in newly diagnosed glioma. Study-wide context: Commencement of vaccination occurred 4-6 weeks following radiotherapy alone, or concurrently with temozolomide cycles. Beforehand, treatment had been radiotherapy, temozolomide, or both; the majority received both.

This clone was counted a few times. Its antigen is not identified. Sample time point: week 11, during vaccination. The investigators gave 300 ug of mutant IDH1 20-mer peptide in each vaccine dose, together with topical imiquimod. The protocol was immunoSEQ multiplex PCR, while the TCRdb copy is restricted to in-frame clones and leaves out a portion. The sample shows about 60,000 clones, 70% to 85% of them seen only once. The ends lost 2 bases at V and 5 bases at J; junction bases unmatched: 14. The germline V gene encodes CDR1 GTSNPN and CDR2 SVGIG (reference sequence). This CDR3 region has 16 residues.

This receptor was taken from a man aged 25-45 years with glioma. Sequenced material: PBMCs, taken from a glioma patient whose treatment included an IDH1 peptide vaccine. This sequence joins TRBV30 and TRBJ1-1; 7 positions agree with TRBD1. Here the CDR3 DNA reads TGTGCCTGGAGTCTAAAACAGGGGAGAGGGTCGACTGAAGCTTTCTTT. The encoded protein is CAWSLKQGRGSTEAFF.